The sequence of this TCR beta chain was determined in a study of somatic mutations in cytotoxic T cells in rheumatoid arthritis. The ends lost 4 bases at V and 1 base at J; junction bases unmatched: 2. CDR3 size: 13 residues. Per the germline V gene, CDR1 is SGHDT and CDR2 is YYEEEE. Study conclusions and caveats: CD8+ T cells showed clonality that did not differ significantly between patients with rheumatoid arthritis and age-matched healthy controls. An increase in CD8+ clonality with age was seen in rheumatoid arthritis patients but not in healthy controls. The authors did not adjust the slight TRBV07 underrepresentation in rheumatoid arthritis patients for multiple comparisons.

The protocol was immunoSEQ multiplex PCR, while the TCRdb copy is restricted to in-frame clones and leaves out a portion. This table has 35,000 to 40,000 clones, 84% appearing once. Concerning this clone itself: Its cognate antigen is unknown.

The sequencing sample was made of CD8+ T cells sorted from blood. The TCR originated in a man aged 35 to 55 in good health. The chain is built from TRBV5-6 and TRBJ2-7; 7 bases fit TRBD1. Here the CDR3 DNA reads TGTGCCAGCAGCGCAGGGGGATCCTACGAGCAGTACTTC. This translates into CASSAGGSYEQYF.